This passage covers 15 T cell receptor beta chains from one sample sequenced in a study of cytomegalovirus exposure and HLA in healthy donors. The PCR had 60 Vbeta and 13 Jbeta primers. The method was immunoSEQ multiplex PCR; TCRdb's version includes in-frame clones alone and lacks a portion of them. The data contain fewer than 200,000 clones, around four fifths of them seen just once; the ten biggest clones take up around 1.7%. Sequencing was carried out using PBMCs. These receptors came from a man aged 50 or older in good health and CMV-seronegative.

The chain links TRBV5-8 to TRBJ2-3, with D perhaps TRBD2 (6 bases). V lost 4 bases and J lost 0, with 21 bases in between. The CDR3 length is 18 residues. Germline CDR1 and CDR2: SGHTS and YDEGEE. Written as DNA, the CDR3 is TGTGCCAGCAGCCCCGGTGAAGCGGAGGGGTTTAGCACAGATACGCAGTATTTT. Its translation is CASSPGEAEGFSTDTQYF.

This clone came up a few times. The genes are TRBV19 and TRBJ2-5; TRBD1 matches 7 bases. The CDR3 is 15 amino acids. Germline lookup yields CDR1 LNHDA and CDR2 SQIVND (reference sequence). V shed 5 bases and J 5 bases; nucleotides not matched to a gene: 11. CDR3 residues: CASSPGKTGLETQYF. CDR3 coding DNA: TGTGCCAGTAGTCCCGGGAAGACAGGGTTGGAGACCCAGTACTTC.

The rearrangement uses TRBV7-9 and TRBJ1-1; TRBD1 agrees at 12 bases. Germline CDR1 and CDR2: SEHNR and FQNEAQ (reference sequence). There are 17 residues in the CDR3. With 2 bases clipped from V and 4 bases from J, the junction kept 8 bases outside the gene matches. The DNA for the CDR3 is TGTGCCAGCAGCTTAAACCGGGACAGGGGGCCGTCCACTGAAGCTTTCTTT. Translation gives CASSLNRDRGPSTEAFF.

The DNA of the CDR3 is TGTGCCAGCAGCCAAGATCTGGGCGGATTGAGGGCAGATACGCAGTATTTT. This encodes CASSQDLGGLRADTQYF. The V gene is TRBV14, the J gene TRBJ2-3; possibly TRBD2 for D (5 bases). Trimming removed 0 bases from V and 4 bases from J, with 17 bases in between. From germline, CDR1 is SGHDN and CDR2 FVKESK. The CDR3 runs to 17 residues. The full variable domain, with the rest looked up from reference TRBV14 and TRBJ2-3, is EAGVTQFPSHSVIEKGQTVTLRCDPISGHDNLYWYRRVMGKEIKFLLHFVKESKQDESGMPNNRFLAERTGGTYSTLKVQPAELEDSGVYFCASSQDLGGLRADTQYFGPGTRLTVL.

V and J are TRBV15 and TRBJ2-5; 10 bases line up with TRBD2. V lost 1 base, J lost 7 bases, and 12 bases stayed unmatched. The CDR3 spans 17 residues. CDR1 is LNHNV, CDR2 YYDKDF, per germline (reference sequence). DNA for the CDR3: TGTGCCACCAGCAGAGGCCTACTAGCGGGGAGGAAAGGGACCCAGTACTTC. Its translation is CATSRGLLAGRKGTQYF.

The chain has TRBV30 and TRBJ2-3; D remains unclear. V lost 2 bases and J 2 bases, leaving 5 bases between the germline ends. In germline, CDR1 is GTSNPN, CDR2 SVGIG (reference sequence). This CDR3 comprises 12 residues. DNA of the CDR3: TGTGCCTGGAGTCAAAACACAGATACGCAGTATTTT. It specifies CAWSQNTDTQYF.

V and J are TRBV19 and TRBJ1-1; TRBD1 agrees at 7 bases. V lost 5 bases and J lost 6; bases outside the gene matches: 12. The CDR3 is 15 residues long. Germline V gives CDR1 LNHDA, CDR2 SQIVND (reference sequence). CDR3 amino acids: CASSPGQSVWAEAFF. CDR3 sequence (DNA): TGTGCCAGTAGTCCGGGACAGAGCGTTTGGGCTGAAGCTTTCTTT.

The sample holds one count of this clone. J is TRBJ1-2 and V is TRBV6-5; tentative D call: TRBD1 (6 bases). Looked up from germline, CDR1 is MNHEY and CDR2 is SVGAGI. V gave up 0 bases and J gave up 4 bases, with 12 bases separating them. This CDR3 has 15 residues. The CDR3 DNA reads as TGTGCCAGCAGTTACTCGGGGGGGCTTATCTATGGCTACACCTTC. Translated: CASSYSGGLIYGYTF.

The chain links TRBV29-1 to TRBJ2-7; the match to TRBD1 covers 7 bases. CDR1 and CDR2 (germline): SQVTM, ANQGSEA. The CDR3 spans 13 residues. V gave up 3 bases and J gave up 7 bases; unmatched junction bases: 9. CDR3 region: CSVEATGAGEQYF. DNA for the CDR3: TGCAGCGTTGAGGCTACAGGGGCAGGGGAGCAGTACTTC.

CDR3 protein: CASSLFSGNHEQYF. The CDR3, as DNA: TGTGCCAGCAGCTTATTTAGCGGGAATCACGAGCAGTACTTC. The chain carries TRBV7-3 and TRBJ2-7; 8 nucleotides align to TRBD2. V shed 2 bases and J 5 bases; nucleotides not matched to a gene: 5. From germline, CDR1 is SGHTA and CDR2 FQGTGA. The CDR3 consists of 14 residues.

The V and J genes are TRBV7-2 and TRBJ1-2; D remains unclear. The CDR3 is 11 residues long. Between the trimmed V and J ends, which lost 7 bases and 1 base, there was a span of 4 bases. Germline-derived CDR1 and CDR2 are SGHTA and FQGNSA. DNA of the CDR3: TGTGCCAGCACCAATAACTATGGCTACACCTTC. Its translation: CASTNNYGYTF.

To note about this clone: The junction does not match germline at one end; this may be a read error. This chain links TRBV7-7 with TRBJ2-5, with D perhaps matching TRBD1 (5 bases). In germline, CDR1 is SSHAT, CDR2 FNYEAQ (reference sequence). The CDR3 runs 13 residues. This CDR3 reads CASSFSPGETQYF. As DNA, the CDR3 is TGTGCTAGCAGCTTCTCCCCAGGGGAGACCCAGTACTTC.

The gene calls are TRBV19 and TRBJ2-5; TRBD2 agrees at 15 bases. Trimming at V came to 5 bases and at J to 1 base, leaving 5 bases not matched to a gene. This CDR3 region has 17 residues. Looked up from germline, CDR1 is LNHDA and CDR2 is SQIVND (reference sequence). This chain's CDR3 is CASSGGTSGGFQETQYF. CDR3 nucleotides: TGTGCCAGTAGTGGTGGGACTAGCGGGGGGTTCCAAGAGACCCAGTACTTC.

This chain connects TRBV11-3 to TRBJ2-2; D remains unclear. The CDR3 extends over 15 amino acids. Germline V gives CDR1 SGHNT, CDR2 YENEEA. V was cut by 1 base and J by 3 bases, with 9 bases left in between. In DNA form, the CDR3 reads TGTGCCAGCAGCTTAGGACAACACCACACCGGGGAGCTGTTTTTT. This gives the protein CASSLGQHHTGELFF.

This clone showed up just once. This sequence joins TRBV7-9 and TRBJ2-3, with 7 bases lining up with TRBD2. The V gene end was trimmed by 5 bases and the J gene end by 4 bases; junction bases not matched to a gene: 15. Germline-derived CDR1 and CDR2 are SEHNR and FQNEAQ (reference sequence). The CDR3 is made up of 17 amino acids. The CDR3 here is CASSVSIAVAGADTQYF. The CDR3 bases are TGTGCCAGCAGCGTATCGATAGCGGTCGCGGGGGCAGATACGCAGTATTTT.